What follows are 6 T cell receptor beta chains derived from one specimen sequenced in a study of control samples from healthy donors and cancer patients. Libraries were prepared by immunoSEQ multiplex PCR; TCRdb keeps only in-frame clonotypes and omits some of them. The profile covers 100,000 to 150,000 clones, with almost 95% appearing a single time and approximately 0.58% taken by the ten largest. Input material: PBMCs. The receptor set was obtained from a man older than 75 with head and neck cancer.

The rearrangement joins TRBV4-1 to TRBJ1-2; D is unresolved. CDR1 is MGHRA, CDR2 YSYEKL, per germline. The V end was cut by 1 base, the J end by 3 bases, with 9 bases between. The CDR3 has 14 residues. CDR3 DNA sequence: TGCGCCAGCAGCCAAGCGTTGGGATACTATGGCTACACCTTC. Its protein product is CASSQALGYYGYTF.

The chain couples TRBV5-1 to TRBJ2-5; D possibly uses TRBD1 or TRBD2 (6 bases each). The germline V gene encodes CDR1 SGHRS and CDR2 YFSETQ. V was trimmed by 4 bases and J by 0 bases, leaving 22 bases between them. The CDR3 loop spans 18 amino acids. CDR3 nucleotides: TGCGCCAGCAGCCATCCTAAACAGGGAGGACCGTACCAAGAGACCCAGTACTTC. Its protein is CASSHPKQGGPYQETQYF.

The chain is built from TRBV2 and TRBJ2-2, with D possibly matching TRBD1 (5 bases). In germline, CDR1 is SNHLY, CDR2 FYNNEI. The V end lost 4 bases, the J end lost 5 bases, and 11 bases lay between the germline ends. The length of the CDR3 is 14 residues. CDR3 DNA sequence: TGTGCCAGCAGTGCCCTCAGGGAAACCGGGGAGCTGTTTTTT. As protein: CASSALRETGELFF.

The chain employs TRBV25-1 and TRBJ2-4; D is tentatively TRBD1 or TRBD2 (5 bases each). This CDR3 is built from 17 residues. Trimming took 1 base from V and 0 from J, leaving 13 bases between them. Germline V gene lookup returns CDR1 MGHDK and CDR2 SYGVNS. The CDR3 bases are TGTGCCAGCAGTGAATCGACGGGGACCTTAGCCAAAAACATTCAGTACTTC. Its protein product is CASSESTGTLAKNIQYF.

This chain joins TRBV5-1 and TRBJ2-5; D perhaps matches TRBD2 (6 bases). Germline assignment: CDR1 SGHRS and CDR2 YFSETQ. The CDR3 is 13 amino acids. The germline V and J ends were trimmed by 1 base and 3 bases, with 7 bases remaining between them. The CDR3 protein is CASSLWGEETQYF. The CDR3 DNA follows: TGCGCCAGCAGCTTGTGGGGGGAAGAGACCCAGTACTTC.

This chain joins TRBV5-4 and TRBJ1-5; D gene ambiguous. The V gene lost 0 bases and the J gene lost 8 bases, with 9 bases spanning the gap. In germline, CDR1 is SGHNT, CDR2 YYREEE (reference sequence). This CDR3 has 13 amino acids. CDR3 sequence: CASSLDYGEPQHF. In DNA, the CDR3 is TGTGCCAGCAGCTTGGATTACGGGGAGCCCCAGCATTTT.